This T cell receptor beta chain was retrieved from a study of blood T cell repertoires in COVID-19. Looking at the study overall: Researchers got acute and convalescent COVID-19 samples from the United States, Italy and Spain. T cells, B-cell-depleted T cells, or PBMCs provided the cDNA or gDNA that served as material.

Authors' analysis steps: Estimated nucleated cell counts came from reference gene primer amplification. Sequencing used immunoSEQ multiplex PCR; TCRdb keeps in-frame clones, though not all of them. That table gives V, J and clone size, and the DNA gave D and trimming. Of about 400,000 clones listed, around 89% are singletons. J lost 2 bases, V lost 0 bases, and 0 bases had no gene match. The germline CDR1 and CDR2 sequences are SGDLS and YYNGEE. The CDR3 spans 14 residues. The clonotype was recovered from a man in his forties or fifties with acute or convalescent COVID-19. The V call is TRBV9, the J call TRBJ2-7, with 9 bases fitting TRBD2. The specimen was peripheral blood. In DNA form, the CDR3 reads TGTGCCAGCAGCGTAGGCGGGGGGGCCTACGAGCAGTACTTC. As protein: CASSVGGGAYEQYF.